Presented here are 26 T cell receptor beta chains from one specimen sequenced in a study of CD8+CD57+ T cells in acquired aplastic anemia. Before being chosen for sequencing, patients had shown CD8+CD57+ cell expansion by flow cytometry. The study profiled TCR beta VDJ and CDR3 using genomic DNA as template. One entry per CDR3 protein, called by TCRdb with MiXCR from the reads. This table holds a few hundred thousand distinct CDR3 sequences, approximately 32% found once. Sequenced: sorted CD4+, CD8+, or CD8+CD57+ T cells (not recorded which) from PBMCs. The origin of the receptors is a human donor with aplastic anemia.

This clonotype has just a few counts. A read error may account for a junction end that differs from germline. The rearrangement uses TRBV24-1 and TRBJ2-1, with 7 bases matching TRBD2. CDR3 length equals 16 residues. Germline V lookup: CDR1 KGHDR, CDR2 SFDVKD. The CDR3 nucleotides read TGTGCCACCAGTGGTTTGCCTAGCGGTACCTACAATGAGCAGTTCTTC. It encodes CATSGLPSGTYNEQFF.

The chain has TRBV10-3 and TRBJ2-7; either TRBD1 or TRBD2 may supply D (5 bases each). Germline CDR1 and CDR2: ENHRY and SYGVKD. The CDR3 runs to 15 residues. Trimming left V 10 bases short and J 2 bases short, with 21 bases between. The CDR3 DNA follows: TGTGCCAGCAGGTTTCGGGACCGAGGGCCCTACGAGCAGTACTTC. Translated, it gives CASRFRDRGPYEQYF.

The chain carries TRBV6-7 and TRBJ2-5, with a tentative D call TRBD1 (6 bases). TRBV6-7 is an ORF, with its function uncertain. This CDR3 contains 13 residues. V gave up 7 bases and J gave up 1 base, with 10 bases separating them. CDR3 loop: CASKTGTQETQYF. The CDR3 region has the DNA TGTGCCAGCAAAACAGGGACCCAAGAGACCCAGTACTTC.

V gene TRBV24-1 combines with J gene TRBJ1-2, with 8 positions matching TRBD1. Per germline, CDR1 KGHDR and CDR2 SFDVKD. CDR3 length: 15 amino acids. V shed 4 bases, J shed 4 bases, and the junction held 7 bases outside the gene matches. Written as DNA, the CDR3 is TGTGCCACCAGTGAACGGCAAGGACAGGGCTATGGCTACACCTTC. Its protein is CATSERQGQGYGYTF.

V and J are TRBV2 and TRBJ1-2; TRBD1 aligns across 7 bases. This CDR3 is built from 14 residues. The V gene's germline CDR1 is SNHLY and CDR2 FYNNEI. V was pared by 6 bases and J by 7 bases, with 11 bases of the junction left unmatched. This CDR3 is CASRPPGQRGGYTF. CDR3 DNA: TGTGCCAGCAGGCCTCCGGGACAGCGGGGTGGCTACACCTTC.

The chain combines TRBV7-9 with TRBJ2-7; 7 bases are a match to TRBD1. V was pared by 7 bases and J by 3 bases, with 9 bases of the junction left unmatched. The CDR3 extends over 14 amino acids. Looked up from germline, CDR1 is SEHNR and CDR2 is FQNEAQ (reference sequence). The CDR3 DNA reads TGTGCCAGCACTACGTTAGGGGACAGCTACGAGCAGTACTTC. This gives the protein CASTTLGDSYEQYF. Together with reference TRBV7-9 and TRBJ2-7, the CDR3 gives the full variable domain: DTGVSQNPRHKITKRGQNVTFRCDPISEHNRLYWYRQTLGQGPEFLTYFQNEAQLEKSRLLSDRFSAERPKGSFSTLEIQRTEQGDSAMYLCASTTLGDSYEQYFGPGTRLTVT.

The table lists this clonotype with many counts. The genes are TRBV9 and TRBJ1-6; a weak D match, TRBD1 (6 bases). Germline lookup yields CDR1 SGDLS and CDR2 YYNGEE. The V end lost 3 bases, the J end lost 8 bases, and 18 bases lay between the germline ends. This CDR3 spans 16 amino acids. CDR3 protein: CASSAAQWQGYSPLHF. For the CDR3, the DNA is TGTGCCAGCAGCGCGGCCCAGTGGCAGGGGTATTCACCCCTCCACTTT.

As concerns this clonotype: This is likely a read error, given that the CDR3 carries no conserved phenylalanine or tryptophan at its end. V is TRBV7-2 and J is TRBJ2-5, with D possibly matching TRBD1 (5 bases). The germline gives CDR1 SGHTA, CDR2 FQGNSA. The CDR3 is 16 amino acids. Trimming pared 5 bases from V and 3 bases from J, leaving 19 bases between. The CDR3 DNA reads as TGTGCCAGCAGCCAAGTAGTAGGGGATAAAAAAGAGACCCAGTACCTC. Translating gives CASSQVVGDKKETQYL.

This clonotype came up many times. The J gene is TRBJ1-6, the V gene TRBV11-3; 7 positions agree with TRBD1. V was pared by 5 bases and J by 4 bases, with 2 bases of the junction left unmatched. Germline loops: CDR1 SGHNT, CDR2 YENEEA. The CDR3 sequence is 14 residues long. CDR3 protein: CASSAGQYNSPLHF. The CDR3 DNA reads TGTGCCAGCAGCGCGGGACAGTATAATTCACCCCTCCACTTT.

This clonotype showed up just a few times. The chain recombines TRBV7-3 with TRBJ1-1; D gene uncertain. CDR3 size: 15 residues. V was clipped by 0 bases and J by 3 bases, with 11 bases between them. Per germline, CDR1 SGHTA and CDR2 FQGTGA. The CDR3 region is CASSLTGFGYTEAFF. The CDR3 DNA sequence: TGTGCCAGCAGCTTAACTGGGTTTGGGTACACTGAAGCTTTCTTT. Full variable domain (missing parts from reference TRBV7-3 and TRBJ1-1): GAGVSQTPSNKVTEKGKYVELRCDPISGHTALYWYRQSLGQGPEFLIYFQGTGAADDSGLPNDRFFAVRPEGSVSTLKIQRTERGDSAVYLCASSLTGFGYTEAFFGQGTRLTVV.

This clonotype was observed many times. The chain recombines TRBV7-9 with TRBJ1-2; TRBD1 is a possible D gene (5 bases). The CDR3 extends over 15 amino acids. Trimming took off 5 bases at V and 4 bases at J, with 17 bases between the two ends. Per the germline V gene, CDR1 is SEHNR and CDR2 is FQNEAQ (reference sequence). CDR3 region: CASSTRGTVTYGYTF. CDR3 DNA: TGTGCCAGCAGCACAAGAGGGACCGTTACCTATGGCTACACCTTC.

This clonotype has a count of ten or more. This chain uses TRBV2 with TRBJ1-6, with 7 bases matching TRBD1. Unmatched junction bases numbered 11, after V lost 6 bases and J lost 9 bases. The V gene's germline CDR1 is SNHLY and CDR2 FYNNEI. The CDR3 length is 15 residues. CDR3 DNA sequence: TGTGCCAGCAGGGGTTCAAGGGGGCGCGGTTCACCCCTCCACTTT. Translated, it gives CASRGSRGRGSPLHF.

This clonotype has a count of ten or more. The gene calls are TRBV19 and TRBJ1-2; D gene uncertain. Deletions cut 3 bases from V and 4 bases from J, with 9 bases between. CDR1 LNHDA and CDR2 SQIVND come from the germline V gene (reference sequence). This CDR3 spans 13 amino acids. The CDR3 DNA is TGTGCCAGTAGTATTGACACAGCCTATGGCTACACCTTC. Translating it yields CASSIDTAYGYTF.

Remarks on this clonotype: A much larger clone sits a single nucleotide away, making a read error possible. It is likely a read error, because the conserved phenylalanine at the end of the CDR3 is missing. The V gene is TRBV20-1, the J gene TRBJ2-7; TRBD1 might be the D (6 bases). Germline-derived CDR1 and CDR2 are DFQATT and SNEGSKA (reference sequence). V lost 3 bases to trimming and J lost 3 bases, with 12 bases between them. This CDR3 has 13 amino acids. DNA for the CDR3: TGCAGTGCTAGCCGGGACAAAAACTACGAGCAGTACCTC. It codes for CSASRDKNYEQYL.

This clonotype was observed at least ten times. The genes are TRBV12-3 or TRBV12-4 and TRBJ2-5; no firm D call. The CDR3 totals 13 residues. The V gene lost 5 bases and the J gene lost 4 bases, with 11 bases spanning the gap. The CDR3 reads CASSPWTAETQYF. For the CDR3, the DNA is TGTGCCAGCAGTCCCTGGACGGCAGAGACCCAGTACTTC.

This clonotype showed up many times. V usage is TRBV15 and J usage is TRBJ2-1, with D unclear. CDR3 length: 15 amino acids. Trimming pared 0 bases from V and 1 base from J, leaving 7 bases between. CDR1 is LNHNV, CDR2 YYDKDF, per germline (reference sequence). DNA for the CDR3: TGTGCCACCAGCAGAGATCAACAGTCCTACAATGAGCAGTTCTTC. Its protein is CATSRDQQSYNEQFF.

This clonotype occurred many times. The chain carries TRBV15 and TRBJ1-6; unclear D gene. Germline loops: CDR1 LNHNV, CDR2 YYDKDF (reference sequence). V was cut by 3 bases and J by 0 bases, with 12 bases left in between. The CDR3 length is 17 residues. The CDR3 protein is CATSRDSASSYNSPLHF. CDR3 nucleotides: TGTGCCACCAGCAGGGACTCCGCGAGCTCCTATAATTCACCCCTCCACTTT.

This clonotype was detected once. A read error is possible here, since a much larger clone lies one base away. The V call is TRBV20-1, the J call TRBJ2-1; D unresolved. CDR3 length: 11 amino acids. Germline V gene sequence: CDR1 DFQATT, CDR2 SNEGSKA (reference sequence). CDR3 bases: TGCAGTGCTCGACATCTCAATGGGCAGTTCTTC. Amino acids: CSARHLNGQFF.

V usage is TRBV2 and J usage is TRBJ1-2; D is unclear. Germline-derived CDR1 and CDR2 are SNHLY and FYNNEI. This CDR3 comprises 12 residues. V lost 5 bases, J lost 8 bases, and 12 bases lay in between. As DNA, the CDR3 is TGTGCCAGCAGTCCGAGGGAGGAGGGCTACACCTTC. This sequence encodes CASSPREEGYTF.

V and J are TRBV2 and TRBJ2-5, with D unclear. V dropped 6 bases and J dropped 5 bases, with 16 bases sitting between them. Germline V lookup: CDR1 SNHLY, CDR2 FYNNEI. CDR3 size: 14 residues. The CDR3 region has the DNA TGTGCCAGCAGCGAGGTATTGAGTAGGGAGACCCAGTACTTC. Translating gives CASSEVLSRETQYF.

The chain employs TRBV24-1 and TRBJ2-1; 10 bases are a match to TRBD2. With 4 bases clipped from V and 8 bases from J, the junction kept 7 bases outside the gene matches. The CDR3 has 15 residues. Germline V gene sequence: CDR1 KGHDR, CDR2 SFDVKD. The CDR3 DNA sequence: TGTGCCACCAGTGACCCTAGCGGGAGTCTCTATGAGCAGTTCTTC. Residues: CATSDPSGSLYEQFF.

Ten or more counts support this clonotype. This chain links TRBV20-1 with TRBJ2-7; TRBD1 matches 9 bases. V was pared by 1 base and J by 2 bases, with 9 bases of the junction left unmatched. Per the germline V gene, CDR1 is DFQATT and CDR2 is SNEGSKA (reference sequence). The CDR3 sequence is 16 residues long. The CDR3 DNA sequence: TGCAGTGCTAGAGTGCCCCGAGGGACAGGGCCCTACGAGCAGTACTTC. It translates to CSARVPRGTGPYEQYF.

V is TRBV6-2 or TRBV6-3 and J is TRBJ2-7; D is unresolved. The V and J ends lost 2 bases and 2 bases respectively, with 13 bases between them. Per the germline V gene, CDR1 is MNHEY and CDR2 is SVGEGT. This CDR3 contains 15 residues. The CDR3 nucleotides read TGTGCCAGCAGTTACATATTTCCAGCAACCTACGAGCAGTACTTC. Translation: CASSYIFPATYEQYF.

In this sample, this clonotype turned up once. This could be a read error, since a much larger clone is one nucleotide away. The chain recombines TRBV19 with TRBJ2-2; D is unclear. This CDR3 contains 14 residues. Germline V gene data show CDR1 as LNHDA and CDR2 as SQIVND (reference sequence). In nucleotides, the CDR3 is TGTCCCAGTAGTATAGAAGGCAGAGGAGGGGAGCTGTTTTTT. It is translated as CPSSIEGRGGELFF.

This clonotype came up a few times. The chain carries TRBV6-5 and TRBJ2-5; weak D call: TRBD2 (6 bases). CDR1 is MNHEY and CDR2 is SVGAGI in the germline V gene. CDR3 length: 14 residues. The germline V and J ends were trimmed by 0 bases and 4 bases, with 9 bases remaining between them. The CDR3 loop is CASSYSRLGETQYF. As DNA, the CDR3 is TGTGCCAGCAGTTACTCGAGACTAGGAGAGACCCAGTACTTC.

This clonotype was observed many times. The rearrangement links TRBV5-8 to TRBJ2-7; D gene unclear. This CDR3 has 11 residues. The germline V and J ends were trimmed by 5 bases and 6 bases, with 9 bases remaining between them. CDR1 and CDR2 (germline): SGHTS, YDEGEE. Written as DNA, the CDR3 is TGTGCCAGCAGGACCCAGTTCGAGCAGTACTTC. Residues: CASRTQFEQYF.